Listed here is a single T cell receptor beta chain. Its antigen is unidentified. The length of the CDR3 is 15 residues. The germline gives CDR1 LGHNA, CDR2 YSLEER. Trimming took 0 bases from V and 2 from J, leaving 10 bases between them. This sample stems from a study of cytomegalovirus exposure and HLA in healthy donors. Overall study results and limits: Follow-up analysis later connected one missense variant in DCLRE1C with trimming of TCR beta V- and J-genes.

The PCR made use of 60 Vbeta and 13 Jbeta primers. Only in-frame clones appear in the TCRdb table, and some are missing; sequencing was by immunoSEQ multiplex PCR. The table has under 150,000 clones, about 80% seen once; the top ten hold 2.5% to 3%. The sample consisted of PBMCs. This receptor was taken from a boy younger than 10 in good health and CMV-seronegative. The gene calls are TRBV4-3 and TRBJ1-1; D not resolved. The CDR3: CASSQDRSINTEAFF. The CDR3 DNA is TGCGCCAGCAGCCAAGATAGATCCATTAACACTGAAGCTTTCTTT.